This T cell receptor beta chain was captured in a study of blood T cell repertoires in COVID-19. Study-wide background: From T cells, B-cell-depleted T cells, or PBMCs came the material, which was cDNA or gDNA.

Sequenced by immunoSEQ multiplex PCR; TCRdb stores in-frame clones only, minus some. The table shows a few hundred thousand clones, with around 83% occurring only once. The CDR3 is made up of 14 amino acids. The V gene's germline CDR1 is WNHNN and CDR2 SYGVQD (reference sequence). J was trimmed by 7 bases and V by 5 bases; bases with no gene match: 6. Cohorts were determined from participant-reported clinical history. This clonotype was obtained from a man aged 35-49 years who had been exposed to COVID-19. The chain has TRBV10-1 and TRBJ2-1; TRBD2 matches at 9 bases. Material for sequencing was PBMCs or T cells enriched from blood (not recorded which). The CDR3 DNA reads as TGCGCCAGCAGTCCCGGGACTAGCAGGAATGAGCAGTTCTTC. Translation: CASSPGTSRNEQFF.